This T cell receptor beta chain was obtained from a study of chemoradiotherapy in HPV16-positive cancers. Study findings and constraints: The functional HPV-specific definition rests on just a couple of HPV16-positive patients. Non-HPV-specific T cells did not expand in tumors during treatment, whereas candidate HPV-specific clones and E7-related motifs did.

Notes on this clone: Its target is unknown.

Germline assignment: CDR1 LNHDA and CDR2 SQIVND (reference sequence). V lost 6 bases, J lost 3 bases, and 11 bases lay in between. The length of the CDR3 is 13 residues. Sequencing was performed with immunoSEQ multiplex PCR; in TCRdb, only in-frame clones are kept and a portion is missing. The table shows around 30,000 clones, with about 90% occurring only once. This sample comprised blood, obtained from a patient who underwent chemoradiotherapy. The chain has TRBV19 and TRBJ1-2; no clear D. The sequence derives from a human donor with HPV-associated anogenital cancer. The CDR3 spells CASRDSWDYGYTF. The CDR3 nucleotides read TGTGCCAGTAGAGATTCATGGGACTATGGCTACACCTTC.